This T cell receptor beta chain was obtained from a study of OX40 agonist ivuxolimab in advanced cancers. Study-level background: Aged roughly 20 to 85 with a mean of around 60 years, they were about 83% male. Three patients got partial responses; one had hepatocellular carcinoma and two had cutaneous melanoma. Study-level results: It was not determined which antigens were specifically recognized by the peripheral T cells that had undergone clonal expansion.

Some clones are missing from TCRdb's copy, which holds only in-frame ones; the method was immunoSEQ multiplex PCR. The table has some 86,000 clones, about 83% seen once. Patients with autoimmune history or systemic immunosuppression were excluded. To note about this clone: Its specificity is unknown.

The V gene's germline CDR1 is MRHNA and CDR2 SNTAGT. V trimming: 6 bases; J trimming: 3 bases; junction bases outside the gene matches: 9. The CDR3 spans 15 residues. The sample here was CD4+ or CD8+ T cells sorted from blood, taken in a trial of the OX40 agonist ivuxolimab. V usage is TRBV6-4 and J usage is TRBJ2-7, with 9 positions matching TRBD2. The clonotype originates from an adult with an advanced solid tumor such as melanoma, head and neck, liver or kidney cancer. The CDR3 nucleotides read TGTGCCAGCAGCCTGCGCGGGGGGGCGGACTACGAGCAGTACTTC. This sequence encodes CASSLRGGADYEQYF.